The clone carrying this T cell receptor (beta chain) was recorded many times. Its antigen is still unknown. This sample stems from a study of glioma-infiltrating T cells. Broader study findings: Only very few CDR3 sequences appeared in both tissue and blood. Above-expected tissue-blood divergence occurred in all gliomas, most in low-grade ones.

The iRepertoire nested amplicon-rescue multiplex PCR amplified TCR alpha and beta CDR3s from RNA. For one-step reverse transcription and amplification, roughly 95-450 ng of tissue mRNA or PBMC total RNA was used. TCRdb redid the calling of the multiplex PCR reads with MiXCR, one entry per CDR3 protein. This sample has 9,500 to 15,000 distinct CDR3 sequences; approximately 26% occur once, and the top ten carry less than 50%. The CDR3 loop spans 16 amino acids. Between the trimmed V and J ends, which lost 0 bases and 4 bases, there was a span of 17 bases. The germline CDR1 and CDR2 sequences are DFQATT and SNEGSKA (reference sequence).

The origin of this receptor is a human donor with low-grade glioma or glioblastoma, undergoing nonglioma brain surgery, or in good health (not recorded which). Sequenced sample: glioma tissue, nonneoplastic brain tissue, or PBMCs (not recorded which). The chain employs TRBV20-1 and TRBJ2-3; D is possibly TRBD2 (6 bases). CDR3 residues: CSARDAGRPGSDTQYF. The CDR3 DNA sequence: TGCAGTGCTAGAGATGCGGGGCGCCCCGGGTCAGATACGCAGTATTTT.